This TCR beta chain came from a study of blood T cell repertoires in COVID-19. The wider study: T cells, B-cell-depleted T cells, or PBMCs provided the cDNA or gDNA that served as material.

CDR1 WSHSY and CDR2 SAAADI come from the germline V gene. V gave up 4 bases and J gave up 2 bases, with 11 bases separating them. The CDR3 extends over 14 amino acids. Study processing details: Estimated nucleated cell counts came from reference gene primer amplification. Only in-frame clones appear in the TCRdb table, and some are missing; sequencing was by immunoSEQ multiplex PCR. V and J calls and clone size come straight from that table; D and trimming were deduced from the DNA. The sample includes about 200,000 clones, approximately 92% seen only once; the top ten take approximately 0.56%. This TCR was recovered from a man aged 45-60 years with acute or convalescent COVID-19. The sequencing input was peripheral blood. The chain uses TRBV10-2 and TRBJ1-1, with D perhaps TRBD1 (6 bases). The CDR3 loop is CASSVTGRNTEAFF. The CDR3 DNA sequence: TGCGCCAGCAGTGTTACAGGGCGCAACACTGAAGCTTTCTTT.